The text below deals with one T cell receptor (beta chain). Single viable CD3+CD4+CD8-CD45RO+ cells were sorted as the memory CD4+ T cells. Serum IgG to CMV pp150, pp28, p38 and p52 defined serostatus. This sample was included in a study of memory CD4+ T cells and cytomegalovirus serostatus. Looking at the study overall: Donors were healthy Belgian adults, 10 or so CMV seropositive and approximately 25 seronegative.

V was pared by 4 bases and J by 8 bases, with 14 bases between. The V gene's germline CDR1 is GTSNPN and CDR2 SVGIG (reference sequence). The CDR3 sequence is 12 residues long. How the authors handled the data: Out-of-frame sequences were removed, leaving 2 million to 2.5 million distinct TCRbeta sequences. This table comes from immunoSEQ multiplex PCR, and its TCRdb copy is limited to in-frame clones, with some not included. D and trimming were read from the DNA, whereas the V and J calls and clone size are those reported in that table. This table holds tens of thousands of clones, around 76% found once.

The clonotype was recovered from an adult in good health and CMV-seronegative. V and J are TRBV30 and TRBJ1-2, with unresolved D. Sequencing was done on a sample of memory CD4+ T cells from blood. The DNA for the CDR3 is TGTGCCTGGATACGGAGAGAGAGGGGCTACACCTTC. Its translation: CAWIRRERGYTF.